The 27 T cell receptor beta chains below were found in one sample sequenced in a study of control samples from healthy donors and cancer patients. Measured with immunoSEQ multiplex PCR; TCRdb has only the in-frame clones, and not every one. The repertoire holds roughly 80,000 clones, roughly 86% seen once, with around 5.8% in the top ten. The sequencing sample was made of blood. These TCRs come from a man aged 45-60 years in good health.

The table lists this clone with a few counts. The chain joins TRBV29-1 to TRBJ1-6, with D possibly being TRBD1 (5 bases). The CDR3 is 15 amino acids. Trimming shortened V by 5 bases and J by 1 base, and 12 bases separated the two germline ends. Germline-derived CDR1 and CDR2 are SQVTM and ANQGSEA. The CDR3 coding sequence is TGCAGCGTTCGTACAGGATGGTCCTATAATTCACCCCTCCACTTT. It specifies CSVRTGWSYNSPLHF.

V usage is TRBV7-9 and J usage is TRBJ1-1; no definite D call. The germline V and J ends were trimmed by 1 base and 0 bases, with 12 bases remaining between them. CDR1 is SEHNR, CDR2 FQNEAQ, per germline (reference sequence). The CDR3 consists of 16 residues. CDR3 DNA: TGTGCCAGCAGCTTAGGAGGGCCGGCCATGAACACTGAAGCTTTCTTT. Encoded protein: CASSLGGPAMNTEAFF.

V is TRBV6-5 and J is TRBJ1-4; 8 nucleotides agree with TRBD1. Germline V lookup: CDR1 MNHEY, CDR2 SVGAGI. The CDR3 totals 13 residues. V lost 5 bases and J lost 7; bases outside the gene matches: 3. The CDR3 sequence is CASSRDRGEKLFF. CDR3 DNA sequence: TGTGCCAGCAGTCGCGACAGGGGTGAAAAACTGTTTTTT.

The chain couples TRBV30 to TRBJ2-1; 12 bases align to TRBD2. Trimming cost V 0 bases and J 8 bases; bases outside gene matches: 11. The CDR3 runs 17 residues. CDR1 is GTSNPN and CDR2 is SVGIG in the germline V gene (reference sequence). The CDR3 reads CAWSVLSLAGGPHEQFF. CDR3 bases: TGTGCCTGGAGTGTACTCTCGCTAGCGGGGGGGCCCCATGAGCAGTTCTTC. The whole variable domain, filled in from reference TRBV30 and TRBJ2-1, reads SQTIHQWPATLVQPVGSPLSLECTVEGTSNPNLYWYRQAAGRGLQLLFYSVGIGQISSEVPQNLSASRPQDRQFILSSKKLLLSDSGFYLCAWSVLSLAGGPHEQFFGPGTRLTVL.

This chain connects TRBV4-2 to TRBJ2-1, with D possibly matching TRBD2 (5 bases). CDR3 length equals 14 residues. The V end was cut by 0 bases, the J end by 4 bases, with 7 bases between. Germline-derived CDR1 and CDR2 are LGHNA and YNFKEQ. The CDR3 bases are TGTGCCAGCAGCCAAGATGAGGGATACAATGAGCAGTTCTTC. This codes for CASSQDEGYNEQFF.

This sequence joins TRBV10-3 and TRBJ1-2; the D is unclear. This CDR3 is built from 13 residues. Trimming removed 6 bases at V and 6 bases at J, with 14 bases between. Germline V lookup: CDR1 ENHRY, CDR2 SYGVKD. CDR3 residues: CAIRTTREDGYTF. CDR3 DNA: TGTGCCATCAGGACGACCCGGGAGGATGGCTACACCTTC.

The rearrangement joins TRBV29-1 to TRBJ1-2, with D possibly TRBD1 on 6 matching bases. The CDR3 runs to 16 residues. Trimming cost V 0 bases and J 4 bases, with 18 bases left between them. Germline loops: CDR1 SQVTM, CDR2 ANQGSEA. CDR3 in amino acids: CSVEDLSGAALYGYTF. CDR3 in DNA: TGCAGCGTTGAAGATCTGTCAGGGGCCGCGCTCTATGGCTACACCTTC.

The chain carries TRBV3-1 (or the pseudogene TRBV3-2) and TRBJ2-1, with 9 positions matching TRBD1. This CDR3 has 16 residues. Germline V gene data show CDR1 as LGHDT and CDR2 as YNNKEL (reference sequence). V shed 5 bases, J shed 6 bases, and the junction held 11 bases outside the gene matches. CDR3 nucleotide sequence: TGTGCCAGCAGCAAGGACAGGGGACGAGCCCGCAATGAGCAGTTCTTC. Translating it yields CASSKDRGRARNEQFF.

The genes are TRBV7-2 and TRBJ2-4; 9 nucleotides agree with TRBD1. This CDR3 region has 15 residues. The germline V gene encodes CDR1 SGHTA and CDR2 FQGNSA. The ends lost 3 bases at V and 3 bases at J; junction bases unmatched: 3. The chain's CDR3 is CASSLTGGNKNIQYF. In DNA, the CDR3 is TGTGCCAGCAGCTTGACAGGGGGTAACAAAAACATTCAGTACTTC.

J is TRBJ2-3 and V is TRBV5-6; the match to TRBD2 covers 7 bases. Germline CDR1 is SGHDT and CDR2 is YYEEEE. V was pared by 4 bases and J by 6 bases, with 5 bases of the junction left unmatched. This CDR3 contains 13 residues. DNA for the CDR3: TGTGCCAGCAGCGTAATCGGGGGGGATACGCAGTATTTT. It is translated as CASSVIGGDTQYF. The full variable domain, in which reference TRBV5-6 and TRBJ2-3 provide the parts outside the CDR3, is DAGVTQSPTHLIKTRGQQVTLRCSPKSGHDTVSWYQQALGQGPQFIFQYYEEEERQRGNFPDRFSGHQFPNYSSELNVNALLLGDSALYLCASSVIGGDTQYFGPGTRLTVL.

The V gene is TRBV10-2, the J gene TRBJ1-3; no definite D call. V dropped 7 bases and J dropped 0 bases, with 13 bases sitting between them. The V gene's germline CDR1 is WSHSY and CDR2 SAAADI. The CDR3 is 15 amino acids. The CDR3 is CASTIQPTSGNTIYF. The CDR3 DNA sequence: TGCGCCAGCACCATCCAGCCCACCTCTGGAAACACCATATATTTT.

The rearrangement uses TRBV4-1 and TRBJ2-5; 7 nucleotides match TRBD2. The CDR3 has 15 residues. The V gene's germline CDR1 is MGHRA and CDR2 YSYEKL. Trimming cost V 2 bases and J 4 bases; bases outside gene matches: 7. CDR3 DNA: TGCGCCAGCAGCCAATCCCTAGCGGTCGGAGAGACCCAGTACTTC. Translation: CASSQSLAVGETQYF.

The gene calls are TRBV10-2 and TRBJ2-2; D is unresolved. The germline V and J ends were trimmed by 6 bases and 5 bases, with 19 bases remaining between them. The CDR3 is made up of 16 amino acids. The germline V gene encodes CDR1 WSHSY and CDR2 SAAADI. Written as DNA, the CDR3 is TGCGCCAGCAGCCATGGGCTAGTCCACGGGACCGGGGAGCTGTTTTTT. Residues: CASSHGLVHGTGELFF.

The V call is TRBV27, the J call TRBJ1-5; D gene ambiguous. Trimming took off 4 bases at V and 5 bases at J, with 9 bases between the two ends. The germline V gene has CDR1 MNHEY and CDR2 SMNVEV (reference sequence). The CDR3 is 13 residues long. The chain's CDR3 is CASSSDIDQPQHF. CDR3 coding DNA: TGTGCCAGCAGTTCAGACATTGATCAGCCCCAGCATTTT.

The chain combines TRBV19 with TRBJ1-1; TRBD1 might be the D (5 bases). The CDR3 is 16 residues long. Germline assignment: CDR1 LNHDA and CDR2 SQIVND (reference sequence). Deletions cut 5 bases from V and 4 bases from J, with 20 bases between. The CDR3 coding sequence is TGTGCCAGTAGTCACTCCAGCAGGGCTGGGAGCACTGAAGCTTTCTTT. Translation: CASSHSSRAGSTEAFF.

This clone occurred a few times. The J gene is TRBJ1-1, the V gene TRBV20-1; 8 positions match TRBD1. Germline V CDR1 and CDR2: DFQATT, SNEGSKA (reference sequence). The CDR3 consists of 11 residues. The V segment lost 3 bases and the J segment 11 bases; nucleotides outside the gene matches: 5. The CDR3 sequence: CSARDRVGAFF. Here the CDR3 DNA reads TGCAGTGCTAGGGACAGGGTGGGGGCTTTCTTT.

The DNA of the CDR3 is TGTGCCAGTACGGCGGGGCATCGGGAGACCCAGTACTTC. Amino acid sequence: CASTAGHRETQYF. V is TRBV19 and J is TRBJ2-5; perhaps TRBD2 as D (6 bases). The CDR3 is 13 residues long. CDR1 and CDR2 (germline): LNHDA, SQIVND (reference sequence). V lost 7 bases, J lost 5 bases, and 14 bases lay in between.

The chain carries TRBV18 and TRBJ1-5; D gene ambiguous. There are 13 residues in the CDR3. Per germline, CDR1 KGHSH and CDR2 LQKENI. V dropped 5 bases and J dropped 4 bases, with 9 bases sitting between them. The CDR3 bases are TGTGCCAGCTCATCGGACGGGAATCAGCCCCAGCATTTT. Its protein product is CASSSDGNQPQHF.

This chain joins TRBV18 and TRBJ2-2; D perhaps matches TRBD1 (6 bases). The germline CDR1 and CDR2 sequences are KGHSH and LQKENI. Trimming removed 5 bases from V and 0 bases from J, with 10 bases in between. The CDR3 sequence is 15 residues long. This CDR3 reads CASSEQGPNTGELFF. The DNA of the CDR3 is TGTGCCAGCTCAGAACAGGGTCCGAACACCGGGGAGCTGTTTTTT.

V is TRBV6-5 and J is TRBJ1-1, with 7 positions matching TRBD1. Germline CDR1 reads MNHEY; CDR2 reads SVGAGI. V was clipped by 9 bases and J by 5 bases; unmatched bases: 15. The CDR3 extends over 15 amino acids. CDR3 sequence reads: CASYAGGQRKTEAFF. As DNA, the CDR3 is TGTGCCAGTTACGCCGGGGGACAGAGGAAAACTGAAGCTTTCTTT.

The V and J genes are TRBV2 and TRBJ2-7; D is possibly TRBD1 (6 bases). The ends were cut back, 3 bases at V and 3 bases at J, with 9 bases in the middle. Germline loops: CDR1 SNHLY, CDR2 FYNNEI. The length of the CDR3 is 13 residues. CDR3 in amino acids: CASSEEGGYEQYF. The DNA of the CDR3 is TGTGCCAGCAGTGAGGAAGGGGGCTACGAGCAGTACTTC. Full variable domain (missing parts from reference TRBV2 and TRBJ2-7): EPEVTQTPSHQVTQMGQEVILRCVPISNHLYFYWYRQILGQKVEFLVSFYNNEISEKSEIFDDQFSVERPDGSNFTLKIRSTKLEDSAMYFCASSEEGGYEQYFGPGTRLTVT.

The V and J genes are TRBV5-1 and TRBJ2-1; a weak D match, TRBD2 (6 bases). V gave up 7 bases and J gave up 3 bases, with 11 bases separating them. The CDR3 length is 13 residues. Germline CDR1 reads SGHRS; CDR2 reads YFSETQ. This CDR3 is CASRDSFYNEQFF. CDR3 sequence (DNA): TGCGCCAGCCGGGACTCCTTCTACAATGAGCAGTTCTTC.

The V call is TRBV21-1, the J call TRBJ1-1. TRBV21-1 is marked as a pseudogene. CDR3 length: 14 amino acids. CDR3 DNA sequence: TGTGCCAGCAGCAAAGACCCCCCGAACACTGAAGCTTTCTTT. Amino acids: CASSKDPPNTEAFF.

This chain joins TRBV29-1 and TRBJ1-1; no reliable D call. CDR3 length: 15 residues. The V gene lost 5 bases and the J gene lost 0 bases, with 16 bases spanning the gap. CDR1 SQVTM and CDR2 ANQGSEA come from the germline V gene. The CDR3 here is CSVQIFENLNTEAFF. The DNA of the CDR3 is TGCAGCGTTCAAATATTTGAAAACCTGAACACTGAAGCTTTCTTT.

This clone was recorded once. Germline and junction disagree at one end, which may indicate a read error. The sample has other DNA sequences that encode this CDR3 too. The J gene is TRBJ2-7, the V gene TRBV4-2; 7 bases agree with TRBD1. The CDR3 covers 15 residues. CDR1 and CDR2 (germline): LGHNA, YNFKEQ. The DNA for the CDR3 is TGTGCCAGCAGCCAATCACGGACAGGAGCCTACGAACAGTACTTC. It encodes CASSQSRTGAYEQYF.

This chain links TRBV5-6 with TRBJ2-1; a possible D gene is TRBD1 (6 bases). The CDR3 is 13 amino acids. With 3 bases removed from V and 8 bases from J, the gap between germline ends came to 12 bases. Germline V CDR1 and CDR2: SGHDT, YYEEEE. The DNA for the CDR3 is TGTGCCAGCAGCTGGCAGGGGCACGATGAGCAGTTCTTC. This sequence encodes CASSWQGHDEQFF.

This CDR3 reads CASSVVSGLAATGELFF. DNA for the CDR3: TGTGCCAGCAGCGTAGTCTCGGGACTAGCGGCTACCGGGGAGCTGTTTTTT. The rearrangement links TRBV9 to TRBJ2-2; 11 bases map to TRBD2. V lost 0 bases and J lost 5; bases outside the gene matches: 6. The germline gives CDR1 SGDLS, CDR2 YYNGEE. The CDR3 is 17 residues long.